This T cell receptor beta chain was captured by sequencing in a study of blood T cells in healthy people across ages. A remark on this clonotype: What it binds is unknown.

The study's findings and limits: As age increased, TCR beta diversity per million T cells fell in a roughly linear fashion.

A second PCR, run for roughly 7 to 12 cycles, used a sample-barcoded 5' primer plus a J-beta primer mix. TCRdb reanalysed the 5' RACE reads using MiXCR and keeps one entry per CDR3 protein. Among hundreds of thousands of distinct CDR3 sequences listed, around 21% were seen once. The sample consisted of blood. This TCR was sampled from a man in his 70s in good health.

In nucleotides, the CDR3 is TGTGCCAGCAGCTACCGGGACTCTAGGACCTCCGAGCAGTACTTC. Encoded protein: CASSYRDSRTSEQYF. This chain uses TRBV3-1 with TRBJ2-7; TRBD2 is a possible D gene (6 bases). The CDR3 loop spans 15 amino acids. Germline-derived CDR1 and CDR2 are LGHDT and YNNKEL (reference sequence). The V and J ends lost 5 bases and 6 bases respectively, with 20 bases between them.